Presented here are 17 T cell receptor beta chains from one specimen sequenced in a study of blood T cell repertoires in COVID-19. TCRdb keeps only in-frame clones here, not all; method: immunoSEQ multiplex PCR. The sample has tens of thousands of clones, about nine tenths seen once; the top ten hold roughly 7.7%. The specimen was peripheral blood. These receptor sequences come from a woman in her 70s with active COVID-19.

The genes are TRBV11-2 and TRBJ2-1, with D hard to call. V dropped 2 bases and J dropped 3 bases, with 8 bases sitting between them. CDR3 length equals 14 residues. Germline assignment: CDR1 SGHAT and CDR2 FQNNGV. The CDR3 protein is CASSLFSFYNEQFF. Here the CDR3 DNA reads TGTGCCAGCAGCTTATTTTCTTTCTACAATGAGCAGTTCTTC.

Only one count was recorded for this clone. The rearrangement links TRBV20-1 to TRBJ1-4; TRBD1 is a possible D gene (5 bases). V was shortened by 5 bases and J by 11 bases, with 12 bases between the two germline ends. Germline assignment: CDR1 DFQATT and CDR2 SNEGSKA (reference sequence). The CDR3 extends over 11 amino acids. The CDR3 region is CSAVPGRKLFF. The CDR3 nucleotides read TGCAGTGCTGTTCCAGGGAGGAAACTGTTTTTT.

The V call is TRBV6-5, the J call TRBJ1-2; maybe TRBD1 (5 bases). Germline V gene data show CDR1 as MNHEY and CDR2 as SVGAGI. This CDR3 contains 14 residues. The V gene lost 3 bases and the J gene lost 2 bases, with 10 bases spanning the gap. Here the CDR3 reads CASSYVQANYGYTF. DNA for the CDR3: TGTGCCAGCAGTTATGTACAGGCGAACTATGGCTACACCTTC.

In its sample, this clone was seen once. An end of the junction does not agree with germline; a read error may underlie this. V gene TRBV29-1 combines with J gene TRBJ1-5, with D uncertain. The length of the CDR3 is 14 residues. In germline, CDR1 is SQVTM, CDR2 ANQGSEA. CDR3 DNA: TGCAGCGTCGAAGAGCAGGCGCGCGGAGGGCCCCAGCATTTT. This sequence encodes CSVEEQARGGPQHF.

V gene TRBV11-2 combines with J gene TRBJ1-1; D uncertain. CDR3 length: 14 residues. Trimming removed 0 bases from V and 1 base from J, with 6 bases in between. Germline V gene data show CDR1 as SGHAT and CDR2 as FQNNGV. This CDR3 reads CASSLDLSNTEAFF. DNA for the CDR3: TGTGCCAGCAGCTTAGATTTATCGAACACTGAAGCTTTCTTT.

This rearrangement joins TRBV27 to TRBJ1-2; 7 bases line up with TRBD1. Per the germline V gene, CDR1 is MNHEY and CDR2 is SMNVEV (reference sequence). With 0 bases clipped from V and 7 bases from J, the junction kept 11 bases outside the gene matches. The CDR3 totals 16 residues. The CDR3 protein is CASSLSGGQTTFGYTF. CDR3 coding DNA: TGTGCCAGCAGTTTATCGGGGGGACAGACTACTTTTGGCTACACCTTC.

The rearrangement uses TRBV14 and TRBJ1-2; 11 bases are a match to TRBD1. The V gene end was trimmed by 1 base and the J gene end by 6 bases; junction bases not matched to a gene: 16. Per germline, CDR1 SGHDN and CDR2 FVKESK. This CDR3 region has 19 residues. CDR3 protein: CASSQGRPGQGAFRHGYTF. CDR3 coding DNA: TGTGCCAGCAGCCAAGGACGCCCAGGACAGGGGGCTTTTAGGCATGGCTACACCTTC.

This chain links TRBV19 with TRBJ2-7; weak D call: TRBD2 (6 bases). The CDR3 spans 16 residues. V was trimmed by 5 bases and J by 0 bases, leaving 17 bases between them. Germline CDR1 and CDR2: LNHDA and SQIVND (reference sequence). The CDR3 bases are TGTGCCAGTAGTCGGCAACCGGGACTCGTCTCCTACGAGCAGTACTTC. It encodes CASSRQPGLVSYEQYF.

The chain joins TRBV28 to TRBJ1-5, with TRBD1 matching 7 bases. Trimming removed 6 bases from V and 4 bases from J; junction bases left unmatched: 3. The CDR3 is 13 amino acids. Germline CDR1 reads MDHEN; CDR2 reads SYDVKM. The CDR3 DNA reads TGTGCCAGCAGGACAGGGCCAAATCAGCCCCAGCATTTT. Translating it yields CASRTGPNQPQHF.

The chain carries TRBV30 and TRBJ2-1, with 8 bases matching TRBD2. The V gene end was trimmed by 1 base and the J gene end by 3 bases; junction bases not matched to a gene: 2. CDR1 is GTSNPN and CDR2 is SVGIG in the germline V gene (reference sequence). The CDR3 loop spans 14 amino acids. DNA for the CDR3: TGTGCCTGGAGTGACAGCGGGGGCTACAATGAGCAGTTCTTC. It encodes CAWSDSGGYNEQFF.

The chain carries TRBV28 and TRBJ2-5; D uncertain. The length of the CDR3 is 14 residues. The germline V and J ends were trimmed by 4 bases and 3 bases, with 12 bases remaining between them. In germline, CDR1 is MDHEN, CDR2 SYDVKM. In DNA, the CDR3 is TGTGCCAGCAGTTCCCAAATGGTAGAAGAGACCCAGTACTTC. Translated: CASSSQMVEETQYF. The whole variable domain, filled in from reference TRBV28 and TRBJ2-5, reads DVKVTQSSRYLVKRTGEKVFLECVQDMDHENMFWYRQDPGLGLRLIYFSYDVKMKEKGDIPEGYSVSREKKERFSLILESASTNQTSMYLCASSSQMVEETQYFGPGTRLLVL.

The chain is built from TRBV30 and TRBJ1-4; possibly TRBD1 for D (6 bases). The CDR3 has 17 residues. The germline V and J ends were trimmed by 1 base and 0 bases, with 15 bases remaining between them. The germline CDR1 and CDR2 sequences are GTSNPN and SVGIG (reference sequence). CDR3 sequence reads: CAWSAGRGPTTNEKLFF. The CDR3 DNA follows: TGTGCCTGGAGTGCAGGCAGGGGCCCGACAACTAATGAAAAACTGTTTTTT.

The chain combines TRBV5-1 with TRBJ1-5; TRBD1 aligns across 7 bases. The V segment lost 3 bases and the J segment 2 bases; nucleotides outside the gene matches: 2. This CDR3 is 14 amino acids long. CDR1 is SGHRS and CDR2 is YFSETQ in the germline V gene. Here the CDR3 reads CASSSGTGNQPQHF. The CDR3 bases are TGCGCCAGCAGCTCGGGGACAGGCAATCAGCCCCAGCATTTT.

V gene TRBV5-1 combines with J gene TRBJ2-5, with TRBD1 matching over 8 bases. V lost 0 bases, J lost 4 bases, and 8 bases stayed unmatched. The CDR3 extends over 16 amino acids. Germline lookup yields CDR1 SGHRS and CDR2 YFSETQ. The CDR3 protein is CASSLAWTGTRETQYF. The CDR3 coding sequence is TGCGCCAGCAGCTTGGCCTGGACAGGGACAAGAGAGACCCAGTACTTC.

CDR3 loop: CATRRALSGNTIYF. CDR3 DNA sequence: TGTGCCACCCGGCGGGCCCTCTCTGGAAACACCATATATTTT. The chain carries TRBV7-2 and TRBJ1-3; D not certain. The CDR3 is made up of 14 amino acids. V was cut by 10 bases and J by 0 bases, with 13 bases left in between. CDR1 is SGHTA and CDR2 is FQGNSA in the germline V gene.

The genes are TRBV7-9 and TRBJ2-1; no reliable D call. Deletions cut 4 bases from V and 5 bases from J, with 15 bases between. The CDR3 has 15 residues. In germline, CDR1 is SEHNR, CDR2 FQNEAQ (reference sequence). This chain's CDR3 is CASSWANTRNNEQFF. The DNA for the CDR3 is TGTGCCAGCAGCTGGGCGAATACAAGAAACAATGAGCAGTTCTTC.

CDR3 sequence (DNA): TGTGCCAGCATGGCGGGGACTCCAGTCACCGGGGAGCTGTTTTTT. It yields the protein CASMAGTPVTGELFF. The gene calls are TRBV6-6 and TRBJ2-2, with a weak D call TRBD2 (6 bases). V was cut by 7 bases and J by 4 bases, with 16 bases left in between. The CDR3 runs to 15 residues. The germline CDR1 and CDR2 sequences are MNHNY and SVGAGI (reference sequence).